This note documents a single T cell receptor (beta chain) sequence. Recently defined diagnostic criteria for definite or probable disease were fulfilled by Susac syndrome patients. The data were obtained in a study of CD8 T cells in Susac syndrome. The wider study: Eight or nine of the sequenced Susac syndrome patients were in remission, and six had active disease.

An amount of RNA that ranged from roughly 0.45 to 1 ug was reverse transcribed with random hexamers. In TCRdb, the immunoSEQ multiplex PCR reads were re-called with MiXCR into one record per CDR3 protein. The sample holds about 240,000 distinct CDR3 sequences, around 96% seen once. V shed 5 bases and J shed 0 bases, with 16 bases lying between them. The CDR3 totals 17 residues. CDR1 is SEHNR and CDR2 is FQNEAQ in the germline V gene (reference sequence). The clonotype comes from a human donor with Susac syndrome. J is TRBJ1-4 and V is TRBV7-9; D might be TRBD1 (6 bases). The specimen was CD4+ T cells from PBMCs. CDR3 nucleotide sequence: TGTGCCAGCAGCCCACCCAGGACAGAGACAACTAATGAAAAACTGTTTTTT. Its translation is CASSPPRTETTNEKLFF.